The 3 T cell receptor beta chains below were found in one sample sequenced in a study of blood T cell repertoires in COVID-19. The data were produced by immunoSEQ multiplex PCR, yet TCRdb's version contains in-frame clones alone and is incomplete. The table lists approximately 300,000 clones, approximately 88% of them singletons. The specimen was peripheral blood. These receptors originate from a man aged 18 to 35 who had recovered from COVID-19.

The chain couples TRBV7-6 to TRBJ2-1; 10 nucleotides agree with TRBD2. Germline V lookup: CDR1 SGHVS, CDR2 FNYEAQ. There are 16 residues in the CDR3. V shed 5 bases and J 3 bases; nucleotides not matched to a gene: 7. In nucleotides, the CDR3 is TGTGCCAGCAGCCCGTCGACTAGCGGGTACTACAATGAGCAGTTCTTC. Its protein is CASSPSTSGYYNEQFF.

The rearrangement links TRBV29-1 to TRBJ1-1; no reliable D call. The V end was cut by 6 bases, the J end by 1 base, with 9 bases between. This CDR3 comprises 12 residues. CDR1 SQVTM and CDR2 ANQGSEA come from the germline V gene. CDR3 DNA: TGCAGCGTCTTTACTACGAACACTGAAGCTTTCTTT. It translates to CSVFTTNTEAFF.

The chain employs TRBV13 and TRBJ2-7; 10 nucleotides agree with TRBD1. CDR3 length: 15 amino acids. Germline V gives CDR1 PRHDT, CDR2 FYEKMQ (reference sequence). V was pared by 4 bases and J by 5 bases, with 8 bases of the junction left unmatched. The CDR3 here is CASSSPDRGQNEQYF. CDR3 nucleotides: TGTGCCAGCAGCTCTCCCGACAGGGGGCAGAACGAGCAGTACTTC.